These T cell receptor beta chains were read from a single sample in a study of T cells in Graves' hyperthyroidism and ophthalmopathy. TCRdb called the multiplex PCR reads again in MiXCR, with one record for every CDR3 protein. Altogether more than 300,000 distinct CDR3 sequences are present, under 15% being singletons, with the ten largest covering around a tenth. Sequencing was carried out using blood. The source of these receptors is a woman aged 18-30 years with Graves' hyperthyroidism. Each CDR3 is given with its conserved first and last residue. A D gene is named only where the DNA matches it firmly. The size entry is marked missing in some rows and otherwise reads once, few, many or a size class.

V	size	D	J	DNA	CDR3
TRBV7-9	many	-	TRBJ2-1	TGTGCCAGCAGCCCGCCCACCACTGAGGGCTACAATGAGCAGTTCTTC	CASSPPTTEGYNEQFF
TRBV5-1	many	-	TRBJ2-2	TGCGCCAGCAGCCCCAGCTGGGGAGCGAACACCGGGGAGCTGTTTTTT	CASSPSWGANTGELFF
TRBV7-2	many	TRBD2	TRBJ2-1	TGTGCCAGCAGCCAAGCCCGGGGCGGGAGCATTCGTGAGCAGTTCTTC	CASSQARGGSIREQFF
TRBV6-6	few	TRBD2	TRBJ2-1	TGTGCCAGCAGTTACCCCGGGACTAGCGGGGGCAGCGGGGATGAGCAGTTCTTC	CASSYPGTSGGSGDEQFF
TRBV5-1	-	-	TRBJ2-3	TGCGCCAGCAGCCCCGGGACCACTTCAGGGTTTGGGACAGATACGCAGTATTTT	CASSPGTTSGFGTDTQYF
TRBV28	many	-	TRBJ2-5	TGTGCCAGCAGTTCTGGGCAGGGGCCCCAAGAGACCCAGTACTTC	CASSSGQGPQETQYF
TRBV29-1	many	TRBD1	TRBJ2-7	TGCAGCGTTGAGTTGCTTATGACAGGGGTGTACGAGCAGTACTTC	CSVELLMTGVYEQYF
TRBV12-3/TRBV12-4	many	TRBD1	TRBJ1-5	TGTGCCAGCAGTTTATTTGACAGGGCACTCAATCAGCCCCAGCATTTT	CASSLFDRALNQPQHF
TRBV28	many	TRBD2	TRBJ2-1	TGTGCCAGCAGTTTACTAGCGGGAGGTATTGAGCAGTTCTTC	CASSLLAGGIEQFF
TRBV7-3	few	-	TRBJ2-3	TGTGCCAGCAGCTTATCCTCTAGTTTAACAGATACGCAGTATTTT	CASSLSSSLTDTQYF
TRBV27	many	-	TRBJ2-7	TGTGCCAGCAGGGTTAGCAGGGCCCACGAGCAGTACTTC	CASRVSRAHEQYF
TRBV29-1	many	TRBD2	TRBJ2-7	TGCAGCGTCACGGGTTTAGCGGGAAAAGGGGAGCAGTACTTC	CSVTGLAGKGEQYF
TRBV7-2	many	-	TRBJ2-1	TGTGCCAGCAGCTGGACAGACACCCGCAATGAGCAGTTCTTC	CASSWTDTRNEQFF
TRBV20-1	-	-	TRBJ1-2	TGCAGTGCTAGTCTTTTTAACTATGGCTACACCTTC	CSASLFNYGYTF
TRBV24-1	-	TRBD1	TRBJ1-1	TGTGCCACCAGCGGCACAGGGGCGCCCGCTGAAGCTTTCTTT	CATSGTGAPAEAFF
TRBV7-2	many	-	TRBJ2-3	TGTGCCAGCAGCCCCCAAGGGGGTGATACGCAGTATTTT	CASSPQGGDTQYF
TRBV19	-	TRBD1	TRBJ1-4	TGTGCCAGTAGTATGGGGACAGTCAATGAAAAACTGTTTTTT	CASSMGTVNEKLFF
TRBV28	many	TRBD1	TRBJ2-5	TGTGCCAGCAGTTTATCAGGGGGCGAACGAGAGACCCAGTACTTC	CASSLSGGERETQYF
TRBV6-1	many	-	TRBJ1-5	TGTGCCAGCAGTGAAGGACAGGGCAATCAGCCCCAGCATTTT	CASSEGQGNQPQHF
TRBV10-3	many	-	TRBJ2-7	TGTGCCATCAAAAGCGCGTACGAGCAGTACTTC	CAIKSAYEQYF
TRBV10-3	-	-	TRBJ2-7	TGTGCCATCAGTGGCGAGGGAATTGGGCAGTACTTC	CAISGEGIGQYF
TRBV5-1	few	-	TRBJ1-3	TGCGCCAGCAGCGCGGACAGAAGCTCTGGAAACACCATATATTTT	CASSADRSSGNTIYF
TRBV28	many	TRBD1	TRBJ1-2	TGTGCCAGCAGTTTGGCTCCGGGACAGTCTCCCTATGGCTACACCTTC	CASSLAPGQSPYGYTF
TRBV29-1	many	-	TRBJ2-7	TGCAGCGTTGGAGCGGACTCCTACGAGCAGTACTTC	CSVGADSYEQYF
TRBV4-3	-	-	TRBJ1-2	TGCGCCAGCAGCCAAGATGGGGACATGTATGGCTACACCTTC	CASSQDGDMYGYTF
TRBV20-1	many	-	TRBJ1-2	TGCAGTGCAAAGAACCCAGGACAGCCGATATTATCTAACTATGGCTACACCTTC	CSAKNPGQPILSNYGYTF
TRBV3-1	many	-	TRBJ1-2	TGTGCCAGCAGCCCCGACCTCTTCCAGGGGAACTATGGCTACACCTTC	CASSPDLFQGNYGYTF
TRBV29-1	many	TRBD1	TRBJ1-2	TGCAGCGTTGAGGGGACAGATTTCGGCTACACCTTC	CSVEGTDFGYTF
TRBV2	many	-	TRBJ2-7	TGTGCCAGCAGTGAACTAAACCTCTACGAGCAGTACTTC	CASSELNLYEQYF
TRBV29-1	many	TRBD1	TRBJ2-7	TGCAGCGTCGGGACAGGGGCCTTGAACGAGCAGTACTTC	CSVGTGALNEQYF
TRBV12-3/TRBV12-4	-	-	TRBJ1-6	TGTGCCAGCAGCTCGACACATAATTCACCCCTCCACTTT	CASSSTHNSPLHF
TRBV6-1	-	TRBD2	TRBJ2-3	TGTGCCAGCAGTCCCTCGGGACTAGCGGGCCTAGGGAATACGCAGTATTTT	CASSPSGLAGLGNTQYF
TRBV7-9	-	TRBD1	TRBJ2-1	TGTGCCAGCAGTCCGTGGACAGGGTTGTACAATGAGCAGTTCTTC	CASSPWTGLYNEQFF
TRBV6-4	few	TRBD1	TRBJ2-1	TGTGCCAGCAGTGACTCGGGGACAGGGGCGAGGGAGCAGTTCTTC	CASSDSGTGAREQFF
TRBV5-6	many	TRBD2	TRBJ2-3	TGTGCCAGCAGCTTGCTTCTAGCGGGACCAGATACGCAGTATTTT	CASSLLLAGPDTQYF
TRBV4-3	few	TRBD2	TRBJ2-3	TGCGCCAGCAGCCCAGAATCAGGACTAGCGGGGAAGGCTACGCAGTATTTT	CASSPESGLAGKATQYF
TRBV30	-	-	TRBJ2-7	TGTGCCTGGAGTCGGCCCGGAGAGCAGTACTTC	CAWSRPGEQYF
TRBV28	-	TRBD2	TRBJ2-7	TGTGCCAGCGGGGACTACGGTCGGGTCGAGCAGTACTTC	CASGDYGRVEQYF
TRBV28	many	TRBD1	TRBJ1-4	TGTGCCAGCAGCCCCTACTACTTGGACAGGGGCGCAGCGTTAAAACTGTTTTTT	CASSPYYLDRGAALKLFF
TRBV20-1	many	-	TRBJ2-2	TGCAGTGCGAGCGAAGTCCGAGGTCCCACCGGGGAGCTGTTTTTT	CSASEVRGPTGELFF
TRBV2	many	TRBD2	TRBJ2-5	TGTGCCAGCAGCCCGCCGGGACTAGCGGGAGATGTAAAAGAGACCCAGTACTTC	CASSPPGLAGDVKETQYF
TRBV6-1	few	-	TRBJ2-3	TGTGCCAGCACTCTATCGGGGTGGACGCAGTATTTT	CASTLSGWTQYF
TRBV27	many	TRBD2	TRBJ2-5	TGTGCCAGCAAGATGGGGGCTAGCGGGCAAGAGACCCAGTACTTC	CASKMGASGQETQYF
TRBV3-1	many	-	TRBJ2-7	TGTGCCAGCAGCCAAGCCTCCTACGAGCAGTACTTC	CASSQASYEQYF
TRBV29-1	many	-	TRBJ2-1	TGCAGCGTTGAGAGTGGGCAGGGAGTAGGGGAGCAGTTCTTC	CSVESGQGVGEQFF
TRBV7-8	many	-	TRBJ1-1	TGTGCCAGCACCATCCTCGACACTGAAGCTTTCTTT	CASTILDTEAFF
TRBV18	many	-	TRBJ2-6	TGTGCCAGCTCACCAGGAACGGCCAACGTCCTGACTTTC	CASSPGTANVLTF
TRBV6-1	many	-	TRBJ1-2	TGTGCCAGCAGTGAGGACGTACCCGGAGGCTACACCTTC	CASSEDVPGGYTF
TRBV29-1	few	TRBD1	TRBJ1-2	TGCAGCGTTGACAGGGGGGCGGCGGATGGCTACACCTTC	CSVDRGAADGYTF
TRBV5-6	few	TRBD1	TRBJ1-2	TGTGCCAGCAGCTTACAGGGGGCCTATGGCTACACCTTC	CASSLQGAYGYTF
TRBV12-3/TRBV12-4	many	TRBD1	TRBJ2-1	TGTGCCAGCAGCTCCGGGACAGGGGCCTACAATGAGCAGTTCTTC	CASSSGTGAYNEQFF